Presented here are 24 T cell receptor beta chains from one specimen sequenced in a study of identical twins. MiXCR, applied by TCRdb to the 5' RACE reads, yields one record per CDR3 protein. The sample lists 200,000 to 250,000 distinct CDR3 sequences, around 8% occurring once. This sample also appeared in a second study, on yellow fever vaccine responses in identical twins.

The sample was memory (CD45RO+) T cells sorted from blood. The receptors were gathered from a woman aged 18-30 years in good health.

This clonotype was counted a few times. CDR3 protein: CASSKGQGHYEQFF. DNA of the CDR3: TGTGCCAGCAGCAAAGGACAGGGGCACTATGAGCAGTTCTTC. This chain uses TRBV21-1 with TRBJ2-1; TRBD1, the table's D call, was not compared with the DNA. TRBV21-1 is annotated as a pseudogene. CDR3 length: 14 amino acids.

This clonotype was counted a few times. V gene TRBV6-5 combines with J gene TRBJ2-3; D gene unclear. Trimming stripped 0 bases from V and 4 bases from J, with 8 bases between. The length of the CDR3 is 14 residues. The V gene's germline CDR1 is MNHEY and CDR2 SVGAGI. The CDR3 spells CASSYSSIADTQYF. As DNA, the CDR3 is TGTGCCAGCAGTTACTCCTCGATTGCAGATACGCAGTATTTT.

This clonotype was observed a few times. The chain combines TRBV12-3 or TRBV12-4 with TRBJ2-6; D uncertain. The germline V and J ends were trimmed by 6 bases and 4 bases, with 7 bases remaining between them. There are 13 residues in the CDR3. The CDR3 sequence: CASRYLGANVLTF. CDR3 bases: TGTGCCAGCAGGTACCTGGGGGCCAACGTCCTGACTTTC.

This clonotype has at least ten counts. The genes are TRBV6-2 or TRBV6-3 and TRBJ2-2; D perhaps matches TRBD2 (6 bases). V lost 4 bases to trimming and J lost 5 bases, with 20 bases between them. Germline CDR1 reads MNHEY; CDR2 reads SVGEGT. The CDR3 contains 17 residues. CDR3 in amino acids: CASSSGFAGIRTGELFF. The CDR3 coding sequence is TGTGCCAGCAGTTCTGGTTTCGCGGGGATCAGGACCGGGGAGCTGTTTTTT.

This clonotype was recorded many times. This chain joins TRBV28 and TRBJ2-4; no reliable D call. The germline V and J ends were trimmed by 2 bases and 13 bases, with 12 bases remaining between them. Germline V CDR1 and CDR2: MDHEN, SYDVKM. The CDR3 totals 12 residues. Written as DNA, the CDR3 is TGTGCCAGCAGTTTAATTGGGAACTGGCAGTACTTC. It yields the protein CASSLIGNWQYF.

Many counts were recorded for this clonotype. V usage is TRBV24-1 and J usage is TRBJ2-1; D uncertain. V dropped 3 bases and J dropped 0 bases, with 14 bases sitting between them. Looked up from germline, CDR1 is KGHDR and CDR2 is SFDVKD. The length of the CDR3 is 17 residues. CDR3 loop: CATSDLSGPNSYNEQFF. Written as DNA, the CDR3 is TGTGCCACCAGTGATCTAAGTGGTCCTAACTCCTACAATGAGCAGTTCTTC.

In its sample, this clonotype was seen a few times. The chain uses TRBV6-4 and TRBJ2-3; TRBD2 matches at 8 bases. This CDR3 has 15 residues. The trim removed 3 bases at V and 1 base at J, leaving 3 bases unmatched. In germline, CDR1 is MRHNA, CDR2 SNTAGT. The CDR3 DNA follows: TGTGCCAGCAGTGATCTTAGCGGGGGCACAGATACGCAGTATTTT. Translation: CASSDLSGGTDTQYF.

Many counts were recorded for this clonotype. CDR3 residues: CASSQGGSDYEQYF. The DNA for the CDR3 is TGTGCCAGCAGCCAAGGAGGGTCGGACTACGAGCAGTACTTC. The chain joins TRBV14 to TRBJ2-7, with a weak D call TRBD2 (5 bases). The CDR3 spans 14 residues. The V gene lost 1 base and the J gene lost 3 bases, with 10 bases spanning the gap. CDR1 SGHDN and CDR2 FVKESK come from the germline V gene.

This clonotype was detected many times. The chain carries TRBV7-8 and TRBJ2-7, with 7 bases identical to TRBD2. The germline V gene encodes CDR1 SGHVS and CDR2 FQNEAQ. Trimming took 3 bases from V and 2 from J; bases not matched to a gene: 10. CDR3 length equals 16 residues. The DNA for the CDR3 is TGTGCCAGCAGCTTGCCGGGGGGAGGAAGAACCTACGAGCAGTACTTC. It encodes CASSLPGGGRTYEQYF. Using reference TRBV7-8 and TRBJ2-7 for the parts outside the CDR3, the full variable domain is GAGVSQSPRYKVAKRGQDVALRCDPISGHVSLFWYQQALGQGPEFLTYFQNEAQLDKSGLPSDRFFAERPEGSVSTLKIQRTQQEDSAVYLCASSLPGGGRTYEQYFGPGTRLTVT.

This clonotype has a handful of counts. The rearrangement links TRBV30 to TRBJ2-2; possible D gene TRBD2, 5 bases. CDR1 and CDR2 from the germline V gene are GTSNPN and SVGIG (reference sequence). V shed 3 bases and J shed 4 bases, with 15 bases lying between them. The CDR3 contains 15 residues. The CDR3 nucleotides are TGTGCCTGGAGGGGAGTAGGGCAGTTCACCGGGGAGCTGTTTTTT. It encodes CAWRGVGQFTGELFF.

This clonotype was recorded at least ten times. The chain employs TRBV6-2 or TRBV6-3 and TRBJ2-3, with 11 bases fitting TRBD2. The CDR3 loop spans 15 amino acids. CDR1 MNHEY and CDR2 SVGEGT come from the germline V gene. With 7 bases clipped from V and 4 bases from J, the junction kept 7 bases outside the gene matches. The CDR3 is CASKSGTSGADTQYF. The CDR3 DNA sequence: TGTGCCAGCAAATCCGGGACTAGCGGTGCAGATACGCAGTATTTT.

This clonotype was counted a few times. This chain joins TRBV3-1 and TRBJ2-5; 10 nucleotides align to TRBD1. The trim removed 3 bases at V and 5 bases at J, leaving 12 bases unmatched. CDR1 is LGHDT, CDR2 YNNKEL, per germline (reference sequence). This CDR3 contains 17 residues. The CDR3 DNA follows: TGTGCCAGCAGCCATGAAAAAAGGGGACAGGGGTTGGAGACCCAGTACTTC. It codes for CASSHEKRGQGLETQYF.

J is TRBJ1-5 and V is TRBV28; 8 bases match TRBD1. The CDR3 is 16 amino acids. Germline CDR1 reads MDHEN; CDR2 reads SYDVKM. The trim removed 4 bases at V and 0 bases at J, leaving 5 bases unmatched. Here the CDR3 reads CASSSRTGLSNQPQHF. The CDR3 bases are TGTGCCAGCAGTTCAAGGACAGGGCTTAGCAATCAGCCCCAGCATTTT.

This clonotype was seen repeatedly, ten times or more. Written as DNA, the CDR3 is TGTGCCAGCAGCCCCTGGGGGCGCGACACAGATACGCAGTATTTT. This sequence encodes CASSPWGRDTDTQYF. The chain links TRBV14 to TRBJ2-3, with D perhaps TRBD1 (6 bases). Germline assignment: CDR1 SGHDN and CDR2 FVKESK. The CDR3 contains 15 residues. The V gene lost 4 bases and the J gene lost 2 bases, with 13 bases spanning the gap. Full variable domain (rest looked up from reference TRBV14 and TRBJ2-3): EAGVTQFPSHSVIEKGQTVTLRCDPISGHDNLYWYRRVMGKEIKFLLHFVKESKQDESGMPNNRFLAERTGGTYSTLKVQPAELEDSGVYFCASSPWGRDTDTQYFGPGTRLTVL.

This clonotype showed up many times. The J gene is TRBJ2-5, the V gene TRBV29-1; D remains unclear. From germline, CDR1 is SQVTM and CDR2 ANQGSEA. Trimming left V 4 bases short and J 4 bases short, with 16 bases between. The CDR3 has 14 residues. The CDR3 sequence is CSVGFSVGSETQYF. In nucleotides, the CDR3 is TGCAGCGTTGGTTTTTCCGTGGGGTCAGAGACCCAGTACTTC.

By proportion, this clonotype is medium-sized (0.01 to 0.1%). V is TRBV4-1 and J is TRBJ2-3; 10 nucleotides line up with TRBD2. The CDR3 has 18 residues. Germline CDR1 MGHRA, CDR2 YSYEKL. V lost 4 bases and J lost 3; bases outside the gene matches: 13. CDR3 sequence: CASSPQASGSVDTDTQYF. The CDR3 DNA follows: TGCGCCAGCAGCCCGCAGGCTAGCGGGAGTGTTGATACAGATACGCAGTATTTT.

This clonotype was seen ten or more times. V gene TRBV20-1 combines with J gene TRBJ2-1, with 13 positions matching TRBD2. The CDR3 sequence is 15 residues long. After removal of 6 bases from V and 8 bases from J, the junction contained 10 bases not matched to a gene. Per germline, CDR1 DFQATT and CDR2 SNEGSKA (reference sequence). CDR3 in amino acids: CSAARTSGSPHEQFF. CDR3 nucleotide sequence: TGCAGTGCCGCTCGGACTAGCGGGAGCCCCCATGAGCAGTTCTTC.

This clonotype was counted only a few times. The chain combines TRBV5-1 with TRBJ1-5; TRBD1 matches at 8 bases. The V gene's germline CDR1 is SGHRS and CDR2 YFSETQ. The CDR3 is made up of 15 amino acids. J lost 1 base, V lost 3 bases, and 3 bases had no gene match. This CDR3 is CASSWTGSSNQPQHF. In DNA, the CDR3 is TGCGCCAGCAGCTGGACAGGGTCCAGCAATCAGCCCCAGCATTTT.

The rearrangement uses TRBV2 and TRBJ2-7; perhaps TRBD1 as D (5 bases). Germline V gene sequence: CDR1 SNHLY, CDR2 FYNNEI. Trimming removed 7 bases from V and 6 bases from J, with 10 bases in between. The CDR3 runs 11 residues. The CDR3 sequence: CASILRGEQYF. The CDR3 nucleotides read TGTGCCAGCATCCTAAGGGGCGAGCAGTACTTC.

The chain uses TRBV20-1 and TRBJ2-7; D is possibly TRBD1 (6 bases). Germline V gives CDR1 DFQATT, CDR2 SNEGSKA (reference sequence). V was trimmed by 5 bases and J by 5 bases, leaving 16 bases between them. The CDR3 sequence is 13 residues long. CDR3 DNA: TGCAGTGCTCCAGGGGTGAGCGTGGACGAGCAGTACTTC. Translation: CSAPGVSVDEQYF.

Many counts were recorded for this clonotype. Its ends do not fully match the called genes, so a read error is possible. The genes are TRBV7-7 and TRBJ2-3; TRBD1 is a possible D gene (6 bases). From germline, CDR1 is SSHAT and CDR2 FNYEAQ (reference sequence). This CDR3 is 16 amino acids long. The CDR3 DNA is TGTGCTAGCAGCGCTGATCCGACAGGAGAGTTAGATACGCAGTATTTT. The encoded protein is CASSADPTGELDTQYF.

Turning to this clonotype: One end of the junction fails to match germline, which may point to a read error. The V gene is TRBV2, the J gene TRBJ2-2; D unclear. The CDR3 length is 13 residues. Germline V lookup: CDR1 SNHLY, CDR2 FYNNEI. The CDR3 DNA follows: TGTACCAGCAGTTTCATGAACACCGGGGAGCTGTTTTTT. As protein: CTSSFMNTGELFF.

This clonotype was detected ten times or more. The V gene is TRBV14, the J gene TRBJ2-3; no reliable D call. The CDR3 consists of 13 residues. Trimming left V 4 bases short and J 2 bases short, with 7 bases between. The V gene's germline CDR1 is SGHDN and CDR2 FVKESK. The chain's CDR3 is CASSLRLTDTQYF. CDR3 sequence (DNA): TGTGCCAGCAGCCTCCGGCTCACAGATACGCAGTATTTT.

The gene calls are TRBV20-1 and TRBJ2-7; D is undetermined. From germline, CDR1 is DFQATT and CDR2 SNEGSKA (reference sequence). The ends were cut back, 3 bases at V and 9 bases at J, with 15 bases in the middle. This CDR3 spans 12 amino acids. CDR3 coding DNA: TGCAGTGCTAGTCGGCCGGAATCAGGGCAGTACTTC. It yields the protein CSASRPESGQYF.